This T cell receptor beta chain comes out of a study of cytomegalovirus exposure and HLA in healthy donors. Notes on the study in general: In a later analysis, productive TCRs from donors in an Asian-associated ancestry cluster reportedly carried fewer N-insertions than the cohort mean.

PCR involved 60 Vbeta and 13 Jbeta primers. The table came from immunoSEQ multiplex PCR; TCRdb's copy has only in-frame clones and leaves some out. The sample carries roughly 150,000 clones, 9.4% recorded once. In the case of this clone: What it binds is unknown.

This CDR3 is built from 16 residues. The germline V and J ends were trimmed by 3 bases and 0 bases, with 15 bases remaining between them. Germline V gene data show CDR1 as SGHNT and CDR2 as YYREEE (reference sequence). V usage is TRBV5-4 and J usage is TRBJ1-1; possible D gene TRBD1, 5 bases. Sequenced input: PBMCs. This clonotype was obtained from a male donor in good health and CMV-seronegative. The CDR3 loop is CASSSSSTALNTEAFF. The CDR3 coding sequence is TGTGCCAGCAGCTCCTCATCGACAGCCCTGAACACTGAAGCTTTCTTT.